This T cell receptor (beta chain) was profiled in a study of control samples from healthy donors and cancer patients (dated by TCRdb to the early 2020s). From the germline V gene (reference sequence), CDR1 is LGHDT and CDR2 is YNNKEL. From the cysteine through the phenylalanine, the CDR3 covers 14 amino acids. CDR3 DNA is the only sequence kept; it has 42 bases, read in frame from the first base. Trimmed from V: 5 bases; trimmed from J: 5 bases; junction bases lacking a gene match: 8. Notes on this clone: Its binding antigen is unknown. One base away there is no much larger clone; base qualities are not given.

Libraries were made using the immunoSEQ multiplex PCR assay. TCRdb holds this immuneACCESS table with in-frame rearrangements only. Some clones are missing; in checked studies, unresolved V genes explain under half, and the rest has no known cause. The sample includes over 100,000 clones, with 70% to 90% observed a single time. The top ten constitute roughly 3.2% of the sample. Rearrangement joined TRBV3-1 (or the pseudogene TRBV3-2) to TRBJ2-5; 7 bases in between match TRBD2. The sample was blood. The receptor comes from a man aged 35 to 55 in good health. The DNA sequence is given as TGTGCCAGCAGCTCCCGACTAGCTACGGAGACCCAGTACTTC. Its protein reads: CASSSRLATETQYF.